This is a list of T cell receptor beta chains from one sample in a study of blood T cell repertoires in COVID-19. Sequenced by immunoSEQ multiplex PCR; TCRdb stores in-frame clones only, minus some. The profile covers 120,000 to 150,000 clones, with 75% to 90% appearing a single time and approximately 4.6% taken by the ten largest. The source material was peripheral blood. The source is a human donor in a cohort sampled during active COVID-19. Both conserved end residues are part of each CDR3. Each record gives: V gene, CDR3 length, J gene, D gene, clone size, CDR3 DNA, CDR3 protein. D genes are given only for firm matches. Only some rows state a clone size, as once, few, many or a class for expanded clones.

V: TRBV2; length: 11; J: TRBJ2-7; D: NA; size: NA; DNA: TGTGCCAGCACTCAAGGGGGGACTAAGTACTTC; CDR3: CASTQGGTKYF
V: TRBV7-8; length: 15; J: TRBJ2-1; D: NA; size: NA; DNA: TGTGCCAGCAGCTTAGCGGGGGCGTCCTACAATGAGCAGTTCTTC; CDR3: CASSLAGASYNEQFF
V: TRBV28; length: 15; J: TRBJ2-6; D: NA; size: NA; DNA: TGTGCCAGCAGGCTCCGGGTCTCCGGGGCCAACGTCCTGACTTTC; CDR3: CASRLRVSGANVLTF
V: TRBV28; length: 13; J: TRBJ1-3; D: NA; size: NA; DNA: TGTGCCAGCAGGCAGGGGACTGGAAACACCATATATTTT; CDR3: CASRQGTGNTIYF
V: TRBV14; length: 18; J: TRBJ2-1; D: TRBD2; size: once; DNA: TGTGCCAGCAGCCAAGAAGAACACAGCGGGGGCTCCTACAATGAGCAGTTCTTC; CDR3: CASSQEEHSGGSYNEQFF
V: TRBV9; length: 15; J: TRBJ2-4; D: TRBD1; size: NA; DNA: TGTGCCAGCAGCGTTGGGAACAGGGGGCGAAACATTCAGTACTTC; CDR3: CASSVGNRGRNIQYF
V: TRBV3-1/TRBV3-2; length: 13; J: TRBJ1-5; D: NA; size: few; DNA: TGTGCCAGCAGCCAAGATATGAATCAGCCCCAGCATTTT; CDR3: CASSQDMNQPQHF
V: TRBV11-1; length: 16; J: TRBJ2-5; D: NA; size: NA; DNA: TGTGCCAGCAGCTTACGTCGCAGGCCCCCCCAAGAGACCCAGTACTTC; CDR3: CASSLRRRPPQETQYF
V: TRBV6-1; length: 15; J: TRBJ1-5; D: TRBD1; size: NA; DNA: TGTGCCAGCAGTGAAGACGCGACAGGGGGACAGCCCCAGCATTTT; CDR3: CASSEDATGGQPQHF
V: TRBV4-2; length: 14; J: TRBJ1-1; D: NA; size: NA; DNA: TGTGCCAGCAGCCAAGCCACAGAGAACACTGAAGCTTTCTTT; CDR3: CASSQATENTEAFF
V: TRBV5-4; length: 16; J: TRBJ2-3; D: TRBD2; size: NA; DNA: TGTGCCAGCAGCTTTACTAGCGGGGGGCTCACAGATACGCAGTATTTT; CDR3: CASSFTSGGLTDTQYF
V: TRBV27; length: 16; J: TRBJ2-4; D: TRBD1; size: NA; DNA: TGTGCCACCACAACCCTCACGACAGGGGCCAAAAACATTCAGTACTTC; CDR3: CATTTLTTGAKNIQYF
V: TRBV3-1/TRBV3-2; length: 15; J: TRBJ2-4; D: TRBD2; size: NA; DNA: TGTGCCAGCAGCCAAGAGAAACAGCGGGGAAACATTCAGTACTTC; CDR3: CASSQEKQRGNIQYF
V: TRBV19; length: 13; J: TRBJ2-2; D: TRBD1; size: NA; DNA: TGTGCCAGTAGTGCACAGGGGCCCGGGGAGCTGTTTTTT; CDR3: CASSAQGPGELFF
V: TRBV2; length: 16; J: TRBJ2-2; D: TRBD2; size: once; DNA: TGTGCCAGCAGTGAAGAAGGAGGACTAGCCCCCGGGGAGCTGTTTTTT; CDR3: CASSEEGGLAPGELFF
V: TRBV5-6; length: 15; J: TRBJ1-2; D: NA; size: few; DNA: TGTGCCAGCAGCTTGTCAGGGACAACTAACTATGGCTACACCTTC; CDR3: CASSLSGTTNYGYTF
V: TRBV19; length: 17; J: TRBJ2-3; D: TRBD1; size: NA; DNA: TGTGCCAGTAGTGAATTAGCCGGGACAGGGTCCACAGATACGCAGTATTTT; CDR3: CASSELAGTGSTDTQYF
V: TRBV4-1; length: 15; J: TRBJ2-7; D: TRBD1; size: once; DNA: TGCGCCAGCAGCCAGCCGGGACAGGGGGCCTACGAGCAGTACTTC; CDR3: CASSQPGQGAYEQYF
V: TRBV3-1/TRBV3-2; length: 14; J: TRBJ1-3; D: NA; size: NA; DNA: TGTGCCAGCAGCCAAGAACACAGCGGAAACACCATATATTTT; CDR3: CASSQEHSGNTIYF
V: TRBV25-1; length: 17; J: TRBJ2-2; D: NA; size: NA; DNA: TGTGCCAGCAGTGGACACCCCGGGACATCCCACACCGGGGAGCTGTTTTTT; CDR3: CASSGHPGTSHTGELFF
V: TRBV7-9; length: 16; J: TRBJ1-2; D: TRBD1; size: NA; DNA: TGTGCCAGCGCCTTGCTTAGCAGGGGGCTTAGCTATGGCTACACCTTC; CDR3: CASALLSRGLSYGYTF
V: TRBV3-1/TRBV3-2; length: 16; J: TRBJ2-7; D: NA; size: NA; DNA: TGTGCCAGCAGCCCCCCTGGGGCGGGGCGATCCTACGAGCAGTACTTC; CDR3: CASSPPGAGRSYEQYF